What follows are 10 T cell receptor beta chains derived from one specimen sequenced in a study of T cells after yellow fever vaccination (dated by TCRdb to between 2018 and 2020). The treatment or condition label for this specimen denotes: live attenuated yellow fever vaccine strain. Receptor libraries were prepared by 5' RACE. The instrument given in TCRdb is Illumina HiSeq 2500. In-frame beta chains were kept once TCRdb had trimmed the public reads at Q25 with fastp and called clones with MiXCR. Each record represents a unique CDR3 protein, reported with the most common genes and DNA among its rows. The sample profile shows hundreds of thousands of distinct CDR3 sequences; approximately 13% of them were found once. The ten largest make up approximately 15% of the sample. The source was PBMCs, collected on the day of the yellow fever booster vaccination. These TCRs come from a man between 25 and 39 years old who received the YFV17D yellow fever vaccine.

This clonotype occurred a few times. This sequence joins TRBV18 and TRBJ1-1; possible D gene TRBD1, 6 bases. The CDR3 runs to 17 residues. The V end was cut by 0 bases, the J end by 5 bases, with 19 bases between. Germline values: CDR1 KGHSH, CDR2 LQKENI. The CDR3 DNA is TGTGCCAGCTCACCACCCTATCGGGGGCAGGGGATAACTGAAGCTTTCTTT. Translating gives CASSPPYRGQGITEAFF.

A few counts support this clonotype. This CDR3 reads CAWSPDRSEAFF. The CDR3, as DNA: TGTGCCTGGAGTCCTGACAGGTCTGAAGCTTTCTTT. The chain is built from TRBV30 and TRBJ1-1, with D possibly TRBD1 on 6 matching bases. This CDR3 has 12 residues. The germline V gene encodes CDR1 GTSNPN and CDR2 SVGIG (reference sequence). V lost 2 bases and J lost 6, with 10 bases in between.

The chain joins TRBV6-2 or TRBV6-3 to TRBJ1-5; 7 bases line up with TRBD1. Trimming removed 6 bases from V and 5 bases from J; junction bases left unmatched: 7. This CDR3 region has 14 residues. Per the germline V gene, CDR1 is MNHEY and CDR2 is SVGEGT. The CDR3, as DNA: TGTGCCAGCAGGAGGACAGGCGACTATCAGCCCCAGCATTTT. Translating it yields CASRRTGDYQPQHF.

The rearrangement uses TRBV6-4 and TRBJ2-7; 9 bases are shared with TRBD2. The V gene's germline CDR1 is MRHNA and CDR2 SNTAGT. This CDR3 has 15 residues. Losses at the gene ends were 6 bases for V and 6 bases for J; bases not matched to a gene: 12. The CDR3 is CASRVPGLAPSEQYF. CDR3 bases: TGTGCCAGCAGGGTACCGGGACTAGCCCCTTCCGAGCAGTACTTC.

V and J are TRBV30 and TRBJ2-2, with D unresolved. Trimming shortened V by 0 bases and J by 8 bases, and 10 bases separated the two germline ends. The CDR3 is 13 residues long. Germline CDR1 and CDR2: GTSNPN and SVGIG (reference sequence). The CDR3 region is CAWSVGDLGELFF. CDR3 DNA: TGTGCCTGGAGTGTAGGAGACTTAGGGGAGCTGTTTTTT.

This clonotype was detected a few times. The J gene is TRBJ2-1, the V gene TRBV9, with TRBD2 matching over 8 bases. The germline gives CDR1 SGDLS, CDR2 YYNGEE. The V and J ends lost 3 bases and 2 bases, in that order; junction bases with no gene match: 7. The CDR3 contains 16 residues. The CDR3 here is CASSASAGVAYNEQFF. The CDR3 bases are TGTGCCAGCAGCGCATCAGCGGGAGTCGCCTACAATGAGCAGTTCTTC.

This chain connects TRBV5-4 to TRBJ2-1, with a possible D match to TRBD2 (6 bases). Trimming removed 5 bases from V and 9 bases from J, with 18 bases in between. This CDR3 region has 14 residues. Germline CDR1 and CDR2: SGHNT and YYREEE (reference sequence). The CDR3 nucleotides are TGTGCCAGCAGACCCCAACGGGAGTGGGGTGAGCAGTTCTTC. Protein: CASRPQREWGEQFF.

This clonotype was counted only a few times. The V gene is TRBV12-3 or TRBV12-4, the J gene TRBJ1-2; D gene uncertain. Trimming removed 5 bases at V and 4 bases at J, with 11 bases between. The CDR3 totals 13 residues. CDR3: CASSPTTLYGYTF. The CDR3 DNA follows: TGTGCCAGCAGTCCCACAACACTCTATGGCTACACCTTC.

This clonotype was picked up a small number of times. The chain links TRBV10-1 to TRBJ2-5; 8 bases line up with TRBD1. The CDR3 totals 15 residues. The germline V gene encodes CDR1 WNHNN and CDR2 SYGVQD (reference sequence). Unmatched junction bases numbered 7, after V lost 3 bases and J lost 4 bases. The CDR3 sequence: CASSEGRGHSETQYF. The DNA of the CDR3 is TGCGCCAGCAGTGAAGGCAGGGGGCACTCAGAGACCCAGTACTTC.

This clonotype has more than one count but fewer than ten. V usage is TRBV30 and J usage is TRBJ1-6; D call uncertain. The V end lost 3 bases, the J end lost 0 bases, and 6 bases lay between the germline ends. Per the germline V gene, CDR1 is GTSNPN and CDR2 is SVGIG (reference sequence). This CDR3 spans 14 amino acids. CDR3: CAWSRTSYNSPLHF. In nucleotides, the CDR3 is TGTGCCTGGAGCAGGACCTCCTATAATTCACCCCTCCACTTT. Looking up the rest from reference TRBV30 and TRBJ1-6 gives the full variable domain: SQTIHQWPATLVQPVGSPLSLECTVEGTSNPNLYWYRQAAGRGLQLLFYSVGIGQISSEVPQNLSASRPQDRQFILSSKKLLLSDSGFYLCAWSRTSYNSPLHFGNGTRLTVT.